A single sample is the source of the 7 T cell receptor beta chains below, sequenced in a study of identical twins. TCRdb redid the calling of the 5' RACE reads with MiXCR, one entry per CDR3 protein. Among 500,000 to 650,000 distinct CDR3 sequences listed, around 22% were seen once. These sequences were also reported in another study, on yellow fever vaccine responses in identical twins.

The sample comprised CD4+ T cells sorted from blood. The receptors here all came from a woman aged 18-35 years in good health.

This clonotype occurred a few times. CDR3 protein: CASSPQVSKAGVGEQYF. CDR3 DNA: TGTGCCAGCAGCCCCCAAGTTTCCAAAGCGGGAGTCGGCGAGCAGTACTTC. The chain recombines TRBV9 with TRBJ2-7, with TRBD2 identical over 8 bases. J was trimmed by 6 bases and V by 4 bases; bases with no gene match: 18. The CDR3 sequence is 17 residues long. CDR1 and CDR2 (germline): SGDLS, YYNGEE.

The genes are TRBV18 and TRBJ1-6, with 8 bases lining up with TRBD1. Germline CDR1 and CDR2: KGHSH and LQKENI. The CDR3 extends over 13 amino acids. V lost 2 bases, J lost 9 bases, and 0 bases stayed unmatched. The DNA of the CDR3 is TGTGCCAGCTCACCAGGGACAGGTTCACCCCTCCACTTT. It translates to CASSPGTGSPLHF.

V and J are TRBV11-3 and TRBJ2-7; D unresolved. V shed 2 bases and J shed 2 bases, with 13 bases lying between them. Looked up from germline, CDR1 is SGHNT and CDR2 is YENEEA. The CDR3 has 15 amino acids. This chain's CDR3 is CASSLRFSSTYEQYV. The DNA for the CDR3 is TGTGCCAGCAGCTTAAGGTTCTCCTCTACCTACGAGCAGTACGTC.

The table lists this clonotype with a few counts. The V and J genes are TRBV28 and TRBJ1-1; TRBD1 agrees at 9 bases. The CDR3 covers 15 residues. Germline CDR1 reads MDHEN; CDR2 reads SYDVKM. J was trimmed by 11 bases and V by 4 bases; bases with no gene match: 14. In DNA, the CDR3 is TGTGCCAGCAGTTGGGGACAGGGACCCCAGGTTTTGGCTTTCTTT. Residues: CASSWGQGPQVLAFF.

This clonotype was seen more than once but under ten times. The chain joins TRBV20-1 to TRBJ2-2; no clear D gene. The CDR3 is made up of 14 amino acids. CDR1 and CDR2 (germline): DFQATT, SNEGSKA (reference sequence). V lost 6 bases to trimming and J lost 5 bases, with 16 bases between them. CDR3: CSAHGRSHTGELFF. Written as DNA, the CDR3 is TGCAGTGCCCACGGACGGAGCCATACCGGGGAGCTGTTTTTT.

The CDR3 sequence is CASSKGPLAGGLETQYF. The CDR3 DNA follows: TGTGCCAGCAGCAAGGGGCCCTTAGCGGGAGGCCTAGAGACCCAGTACTTC. V usage is TRBV7-6 and J usage is TRBJ2-5; the match to TRBD2 covers 10 bases. This CDR3 contains 17 residues. CDR1 and CDR2 (germline): SGHVS, FNYEAQ. With V trimmed by 5 bases and J by 4 bases, 13 bases remained unmatched.

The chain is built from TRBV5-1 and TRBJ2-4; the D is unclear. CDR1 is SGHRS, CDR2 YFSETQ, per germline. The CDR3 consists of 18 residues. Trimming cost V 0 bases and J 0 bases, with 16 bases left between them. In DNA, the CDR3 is TGCGCCAGCAGCTTGGAGTCAGGCGTAAGGCTAGCCAAAAACATTCAGTACTTC. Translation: CASSLESGVRLAKNIQYF.